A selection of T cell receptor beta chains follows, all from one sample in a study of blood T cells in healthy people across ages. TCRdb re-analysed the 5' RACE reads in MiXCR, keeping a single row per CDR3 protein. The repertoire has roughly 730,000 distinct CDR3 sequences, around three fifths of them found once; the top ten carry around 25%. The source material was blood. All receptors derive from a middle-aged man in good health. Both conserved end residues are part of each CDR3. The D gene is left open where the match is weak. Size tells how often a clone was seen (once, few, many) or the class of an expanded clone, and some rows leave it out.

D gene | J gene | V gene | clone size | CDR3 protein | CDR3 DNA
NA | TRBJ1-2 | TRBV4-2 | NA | CASSQVDVDSNYGHTF | TGTGCCAGCAGCCAAGTGGACGTCGACTCTAACTATGGCCACACCTTC
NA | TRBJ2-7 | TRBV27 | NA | CASSLGAYPGDEQYF | TGTGCCAGCAGTTTGGGGGCGTATCCGGGGGACGAGCAGTACTTC
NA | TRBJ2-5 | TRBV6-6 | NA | CASSYPGAQETQYF | TGTGCCAGCAGTTATCCGGGAGCTCAGGAGACCCAGTACTTC
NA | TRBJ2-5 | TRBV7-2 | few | CASSLDQFQETQYF | TGTGCCAGCAGCTTAGACCAATTCCAAGAGACCCAGTACTTC
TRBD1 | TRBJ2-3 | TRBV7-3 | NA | CASSLTAGTADTQYF | TGTGCCAGCAGCTTAACCGCCGGGACAGCAGATACGCAGTATTTT
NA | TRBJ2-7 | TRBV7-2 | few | CASSPTALLGEQYF | TGTGCCAGCAGCCCCACAGCCCTATTGGGCGAGCAGTACTTC
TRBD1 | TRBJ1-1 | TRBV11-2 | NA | CASSQGDRVNTEAFF | TGTGCCAGCAGCCAGGGTGACAGGGTCAACACTGAAGCTTTCTTT
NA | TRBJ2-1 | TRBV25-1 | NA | CASRSPGAGSSYNEQFF | TGTGCCAGCAGATCTCCGGGGGCGGGGAGCTCCTACAATGAGCAGTTCTTC
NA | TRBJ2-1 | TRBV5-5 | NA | CASSLDTDFYNEQFF | TGTGCCAGCAGCTTGGACACCGATTTTTACAATGAGCAGTTCTTC
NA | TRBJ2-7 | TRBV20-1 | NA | CSASKEGPGYEQYF | TGCAGTGCTAGCAAGGAAGGGCCGGGCTACGAGCAGTACTTC
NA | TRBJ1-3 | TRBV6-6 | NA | CASSPPSGNTIYF | TGTGCCAGCAGCCCCCCCTCTGGAAACACCATATATTTT
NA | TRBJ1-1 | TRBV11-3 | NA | CASSSRVRDTEAFF | TGTGCCAGCAGCTCCAGGGTGAGGGACACTGAAGCTTTCTTT
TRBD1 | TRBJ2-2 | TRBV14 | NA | CASSRQQGMATGELFF | TGTGCCAGCAGCCGGCAACAGGGGATGGCCACCGGGGAGCTGTTTTTT
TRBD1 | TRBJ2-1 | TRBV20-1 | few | CGQGDNEQFF | TGCGGACAGGGGGACAATGAGCAGTTCTTC